This record covers a single T cell receptor (beta chain). Its antigen is currently unknown. V lost 5 bases, J lost 3 bases, and 17 bases lay in between. The CDR3 runs to 15 residues. Germline V lookup: CDR1 SEHNR, CDR2 FQNEAQ (reference sequence). These data come from a study of T cell responses to AZD1222 COVID-19 vaccine. Recipients boosted at about 4 weeks or about 12 weeks are pooled. Data came from immunoSEQ multiplex PCR; TCRdb stores just in-frame clones and leaves some out. The sample records about 59,000 clones, 85% to 90% being singletons. General study findings and limits: Spike-specific TCR breadth rose after two AZD1222 doses, and depth rose as well. Among spike-specific TCRs, nearly half reportedly target unmutated variant regions. Sampled repertoires all dated from after the peak T cell response.

The chain combines TRBV7-9 with TRBJ2-7; D is perhaps TRBD1 or TRBD2 (5 bases each). Material: peripheral blood, obtained 28 days after the second AZD1222 dose. The clonotype originates from an adult who received the AZD1222 COVID-19 vaccine. The CDR3 is CASSGITGTDYEQYF. The DNA for the CDR3 is TGTGCCAGCAGCGGTATTACCGGGACGGACTACGAGCAGTACTTC.